This T cell receptor (beta chain) was observed in a study of shared clonotypes between healthy human individuals. Concerning this clone itself: Its antigen is as yet unknown.

Measured with immunoSEQ multiplex PCR; TCRdb has only the in-frame clones, and not every one. The sample includes approximately 1,000,000 clones, 77% of them seen just once. Donors, healthy HIV-negative adults, lacked recent acute infections or vaccinations. Whole-study results and caveats: It was the few donors that limited the genetic and exposure-history diversity represented. It was observed that approximately 5% of naive CD4 clonotypes were shared across a few donors.

Germline V gene sequence: CDR1 SGHAT, CDR2 FQNNGV. The CDR3 is 15 amino acids. Trimming removed 3 bases at V and 0 bases at J, with 11 bases between. Material: memory CD4+ T cells from PBMCs. Subset: CD45RA-negative fraction. V and J are TRBV11-2 and TRBJ1-1; D gene ambiguous. This sequence was found in a man between 18 and 29 years old in good health. Some clones in this sample may be carry-over from other donors' samples. The CDR3 loop is CASSFQGGLNTEAFF. Written as DNA, the CDR3 is TGTGCCAGCAGCTTTCAAGGTGGGTTGAACACTGAAGCTTTCTTT.